This T cell receptor (beta chain) is from a study of shared clonotypes between healthy human individuals. Study-wide results and limits: Among donors, clonotype sharing was expected to be affected by sequencing depth.

Comments on this clone: What it binds is not known.

Naive CD8 cells lacked CD45RO and underwent positive selection for CCR7, leaving out terminally differentiated effector memory CD45RA+ cells. Germline CDR1 and CDR2: SGHTA and FQGTGA. The CDR3 is 13 amino acids. Deletions cut 5 bases from V and 6 bases from J, with 10 bases between. Genomic DNA belonging to each subset was distributed in equal measure over several immunoSEQ plates. Data came from immunoSEQ multiplex PCR; TCRdb stores just in-frame clones and leaves some out. The sample gives a few million clones, approximately 92% of which show up once; under 2% is in the top ten. The receptor was isolated from a young man in good health. Some clones in this sample may be carry-over from other donors' samples. J is TRBJ2-2 and V is TRBV7-3, with a weak D call TRBD2 (6 bases). Sequencing was performed on naive CD8+ T cells from PBMCs. The CDR3 region has the DNA TGTGCCAGCAGCCCCGGGGGAGCCGGGGAGCTGTTTTTT. Its protein is CASSPGGAGELFF. Drawing the rest from reference TRBV7-3 and TRBJ2-2, the complete variable domain is GAGVSQTPSNKVTEKGKYVELRCDPISGHTALYWYRQSLGQGPEFLIYFQGTGAADDSGLPNDRFFAVRPEGSVSTLKIQRTERGDSAVYLCASSPGGAGELFFGEGSRLTVL.